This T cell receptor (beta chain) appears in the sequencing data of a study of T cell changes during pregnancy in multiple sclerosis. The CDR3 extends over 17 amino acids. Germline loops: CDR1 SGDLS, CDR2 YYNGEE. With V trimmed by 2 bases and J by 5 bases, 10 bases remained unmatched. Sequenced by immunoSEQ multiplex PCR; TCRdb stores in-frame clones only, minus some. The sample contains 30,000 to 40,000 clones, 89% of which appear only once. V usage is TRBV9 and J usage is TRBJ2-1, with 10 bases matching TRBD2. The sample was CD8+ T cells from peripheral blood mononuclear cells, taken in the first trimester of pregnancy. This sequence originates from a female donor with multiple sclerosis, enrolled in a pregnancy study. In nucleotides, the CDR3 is TGTGCCAGCAGCGTGGTAGCGGGAGGCCTAAGACACAATGAGCAGTTCTTC. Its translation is CASSVVAGGLRHNEQFF. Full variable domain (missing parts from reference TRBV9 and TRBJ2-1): DSGVTQTPKHLITATGQRVTLRCSPRSGDLSVYWYQQSLDQGLQFLIQYYNGEERAKGNILERFSAQQFPDLHSELNLSSLELGDSALYFCASSVVAGGLRHNEQFFGPGTRLTVL.